The 29 T cell receptor beta chains given below trace back to one sample, sequenced in a study of cytomegalovirus exposure and HLA in healthy donors (dated by TCRdb to the late 2010s). Library preparation employed the immunoSEQ multiplex PCR assay. For the multiplex PCR, a mixture combining 60 forward primers for TCR Vbeta segments and 13 reverse primers for TCR Jbeta segments was used. Entries here come from immuneACCESS through TCRdb and include only in-frame sequences with V and J called. Some clones fail to appear in such tables; in the studies checked, an unresolved V gene covers under half of the shortfall, and the cause of the remainder is unknown. This sample has some 98,000 clones in its table, and under 80% of those were observed once. The top ten clonotypes cover 7% to 9% of the sample. Specimen: PBMCs. The origin of the receptors is a human donor in good health.

In nucleotides, the CDR3 is TGTGCCAGCAGTTACTTCGGGAGCGGGATGAACACTGAAGCTTTCTTT. Amino acid sequence: CASSYFGSGMNTEAFF. The chain joins TRBV6-5 to TRBJ1-1, with D unresolved. Deletions cut 1 base from V and 0 bases from J, with 12 bases between. The CDR3 sequence is 16 residues long. Germline lookup yields CDR1 MNHEY and CDR2 SVGAGI.

The chain has TRBV30 and TRBJ1-5; no definite D call. Trimming removed 1 base from V and 4 bases from J, with 11 bases in between. The CDR3 contains 14 residues. The germline gives CDR1 GTSNPN, CDR2 SVGIG (reference sequence). CDR3 nucleotides: TGTGCCTGGAGTGGGGGAGGGAGAAATCAGCCCCAGCATTTT. Residues: CAWSGGGRNQPQHF.

V gene TRBV5-1 combines with J gene TRBJ1-4; D is ambiguous. Per the germline V gene, CDR1 is SGHRS and CDR2 is YFSETQ. The CDR3 has 14 amino acids. V lost 0 bases and J lost 7, with 10 bases in between. The CDR3 DNA reads TGCGCCAGCAGCTTGGGGGAGGGTTTTGAAAAACTGTTTTTT. This translates into CASSLGEGFEKLFF.

J is TRBJ1-2 and V is TRBV15; D remains unclear. V dropped 0 bases and J dropped 2 bases, with 13 bases sitting between them. Germline V CDR1 and CDR2: LNHNV, YYDKDF (reference sequence). The CDR3 is 16 amino acids. Written as DNA, the CDR3 is TGTGCCACCAGCAGAGATCTGATTGGCGGAAACTATGGCTACACCTTC. Protein product: CATSRDLIGGNYGYTF.

V is TRBV5-1 and J is TRBJ2-1; 8 bases line up with TRBD2. Germline-derived CDR1 and CDR2 are SGHRS and YFSETQ. The CDR3 is 16 residues long. V lost 4 bases and J lost 0; bases outside the gene matches: 6. In DNA form, the CDR3 reads TGCGCCAGCAGCCGTTATAGCGGGAACTCCTACAATGAGCAGTTCTTC. Its translation is CASSRYSGNSYNEQFF.

The chain couples TRBV2 to TRBJ1-1; 11 nucleotides match TRBD1. This CDR3 is built from 14 residues. The J segment lost 6 bases and the V segment lost 4 bases, leaving 4 bases of the junction unmatched. Looked up from germline, CDR1 is SNHLY and CDR2 is FYNNEI. As DNA, the CDR3 is TGTGCCAGCAGTGTTCGGACAGGGGGCTCTGAAGCTTTCTTT. Protein: CASSVRTGGSEAFF.

The chain recombines TRBV27 with TRBJ1-5; 7 nucleotides line up with TRBD1. The CDR3 is 15 amino acids. Trimming at V came to 5 bases and at J to 4 bases, leaving 8 bases not matched to a gene. Germline CDR1 reads MNHEY; CDR2 reads SMNVEV (reference sequence). CDR3 DNA: TGTGCCAGCAGTGGGTCGGGACAGCAAAATCAGCCCCAGCATTTT. This translates into CASSGSGQQNQPQHF.

The V gene is TRBV19, the J gene TRBJ1-1, with 7 bases that match TRBD1. The CDR3 totals 15 residues. After removal of 1 base from V and 4 bases from J, the junction contained 6 bases not matched to a gene. CDR1 and CDR2 (germline): LNHDA, SQIVND (reference sequence). CDR3 DNA sequence: TGTGCCAGTAGTATAGGTAGGGGGCAGAGCACTGAAGCTTTCTTT. Translated, it gives CASSIGRGQSTEAFF.

This sequence joins TRBV5-6 and TRBJ2-3, with a weak D call TRBD1 (6 bases). In germline, CDR1 is SGHDT, CDR2 YYEEEE. Trimming took off 2 bases at V and 3 bases at J, with 7 bases between the two ends. The CDR3 runs 13 residues. CDR3 protein: CASSLRGTDTQYF. The CDR3 bases are TGTGCCAGCAGCTTAAGGGGGACAGATACGCAGTATTTT.

The chain joins TRBV30 to TRBJ1-1; 7 nucleotides match TRBD1. V dropped 5 bases and J dropped 1; count of bases not matched to a gene: 4. Germline CDR1 reads GTSNPN; CDR2 reads SVGIG (reference sequence). CDR3 length: 13 amino acids. The CDR3 loop is CAWHRGGNTEAFF. The CDR3 DNA reads TGTGCCTGGCACAGGGGCGGGAACACTGAAGCTTTCTTT. The full variable domain, completed using reference TRBV30 and TRBJ1-1, is SQTIHQWPATLVQPVGSPLSLECTVEGTSNPNLYWYRQAAGRGLQLLFYSVGIGQISSEVPQNLSASRPQDRQFILSSKKLLLSDSGFYLCAWHRGGNTEAFFGQGTRLTVV.

Written as DNA, the CDR3 is TGTGCCAGCAGTACTCAGGGGGCGGGTCAGCCCCAGCATTTT. Its translation: CASSTQGAGQPQHF. The rearrangement joins TRBV27 to TRBJ1-5; TRBD1 agrees at 8 bases. Germline V CDR1 and CDR2: MNHEY, SMNVEV (reference sequence). The CDR3 is 14 residues long. V gave up 5 bases and J gave up 6 bases; unmatched junction bases: 6.

This sequence joins TRBV7-9 and TRBJ2-7; the match to TRBD1 covers 9 bases. Germline assignment: CDR1 SEHNR and CDR2 FQNEAQ (reference sequence). CDR3 length: 15 amino acids. V dropped 4 bases and J dropped 2; count of bases not matched to a gene: 6. The CDR3 DNA reads TGTGCCAGCAGCTCACAGGGGGCCCCGACCTACGAGCAGTACTTC. It is translated as CASSSQGAPTYEQYF.

This chain uses TRBV18 with TRBJ1-1; 8 positions agree with TRBD1. The CDR3 has 17 amino acids. Trimming removed 2 bases from V and 2 bases from J; junction bases left unmatched: 10. Per the germline V gene, CDR1 is KGHSH and CDR2 is LQKENI. The CDR3: CASSPLGADRVNTEAFF. Written as DNA, the CDR3 is TGTGCCAGCTCACCATTAGGGGCGGACAGGGTTAACACTGAAGCTTTCTTT.

This clone was counted a single time. The V call is TRBV28, the J call TRBJ1-2, with D tentatively TRBD1 (6 bases). Germline V gene sequence: CDR1 MDHEN, CDR2 SYDVKM. The length of the CDR3 is 14 residues. V shed 7 bases and J shed 8 bases, with 20 bases lying between them. CDR3 in amino acids: CASTSTGKGYGYTF. The DNA for the CDR3 is TGTGCCAGCACAAGTACAGGGAAAGGGTACGGCTACACCTTC.

This chain joins TRBV29-1 and TRBJ2-5; D is undetermined. Trimming took off 1 base at V and 7 bases at J, with 19 bases between the two ends. The CDR3 has 15 amino acids. CDR1 is SQVTM, CDR2 ANQGSEA, per germline. CDR3 sequence reads: CSVEGGQTVSGTQYF. The CDR3 nucleotides read TGCAGCGTTGAAGGTGGGCAGACCGTATCAGGGACCCAGTACTTC.

V and J are TRBV7-9 and TRBJ1-2; 7 bases line up with TRBD1. From germline, CDR1 is SEHNR and CDR2 FQNEAQ (reference sequence). The CDR3 extends over 15 amino acids. Trimming cost V 5 bases and J 4 bases; bases outside gene matches: 10. The chain's CDR3 is CASSRSSTGFYGYTF. CDR3 bases: TGTGCCAGCAGCCGATCCTCGACAGGGTTCTATGGCTACACCTTC.

This chain uses TRBV11-2 with TRBJ1-2, with a possible D match to TRBD1 (5 bases). V was shortened by 5 bases and J by 0 bases, with 19 bases between the two germline ends. Germline loops: CDR1 SGHAT, CDR2 FQNNGV. The CDR3 runs to 17 residues. The CDR3 sequence is CASSHVGDYTPNYGYTF. The CDR3 nucleotides are TGTGCCAGCAGCCACGTTGGGGACTACACGCCTAACTATGGCTACACCTTC.

The chain has TRBV30 and TRBJ2-6, with D unclear. V was clipped by 5 bases and J by 1 base, with 15 bases between them. Germline-derived CDR1 and CDR2 are GTSNPN and SVGIG (reference sequence). The CDR3 has 16 amino acids. The CDR3 DNA sequence: TGTGCCTGGGGAGTTCCAATAACGTCTGGGGCCAACGTCCTGACTTTC. This gives the protein CAWGVPITSGANVLTF.

The chain has TRBV13 and TRBJ2-7, with D maybe TRBD1 (6 bases). This CDR3 has 13 amino acids. Trimming took off 4 bases at V and 2 bases at J, with 9 bases between the two ends. Germline V CDR1 and CDR2: PRHDT, FYEKMQ (reference sequence). CDR3 DNA: TGTGCCAGCAGCTACAGGGCCACCTACGAGCAGTACTTC. It specifies CASSYRATYEQYF.

The genes are TRBV7-9 and TRBJ1-5, with D maybe TRBD1 (5 bases). The CDR3 has 15 residues. Germline CDR1 reads SEHNR; CDR2 reads FQNEAQ (reference sequence). V was cut by 1 base and J by 0 bases, with 7 bases left in between. The CDR3 sequence: CASSLGDSSNQPQHF. The CDR3 DNA is TGTGCCAGCAGCTTAGGAGACAGTAGCAATCAGCCCCAGCATTTT.

This chain's CDR3 is CASSYSPDYSEQYF. Here the CDR3 DNA reads TGTGCCAGCAGTTACTCACCGGACTATTCCGAGCAGTACTTC. This chain links TRBV6-5 with TRBJ2-7; a weak D match, TRBD2 (6 bases). The length of the CDR3 is 14 residues. V gave up 0 bases and J gave up 6 bases, with 12 bases separating them. The germline CDR1 and CDR2 sequences are MNHEY and SVGAGI.

This chain uses TRBV5-1 with TRBJ2-1; 10 nucleotides line up with TRBD2. CDR1 and CDR2 from the germline V gene are SGHRS and YFSETQ. With V trimmed by 0 bases and J by 9 bases, 12 bases remained unmatched. This CDR3 region has 17 residues. In DNA, the CDR3 is TGCGCCAGCAGCTTGGGGGGGTTTCTAGCGGGAGTAGGTGAGCAGTTCTTC. Protein: CASSLGGFLAGVGEQFF.

The chain has TRBV20-1 and TRBJ2-3; D remains unclear. Germline V gives CDR1 DFQATT, CDR2 SNEGSKA (reference sequence). The ends were cut back, 3 bases at V and 4 bases at J, with 5 bases in the middle. The CDR3 has 11 residues. CDR3 sequence (DNA): TGCAGTGCTAGGTACTCAGATACGCAGTATTTT. It is translated as CSARYSDTQYF.

The chain is built from TRBV4-1 and TRBJ1-1; 7 nucleotides line up with TRBD1. Per germline, CDR1 MGHRA and CDR2 YSYEKL. After removal of 4 bases from V and 2 bases from J, the junction contained 10 bases not matched to a gene. This CDR3 is 16 amino acids long. Here the CDR3 reads CASSPRQSGGNTEAFF. The CDR3 nucleotides are TGCGCCAGCAGCCCCCGACAGTCAGGGGGTAACACTGAAGCTTTCTTT.

J is TRBJ2-2 and V is TRBV5-1, with a weak D call TRBD1 (6 bases). Trimming left V 5 bases short and J 0 bases short, with 11 bases between. This CDR3 is built from 15 residues. CDR1 and CDR2 (germline): SGHRS, YFSETQ. In DNA, the CDR3 is TGCGCCAGCAGGGACGGACAGACGAACACCGGGGAGCTGTTTTTT. Its protein is CASRDGQTNTGELFF.

The chain employs TRBV5-6 and TRBJ1-1, with D possibly TRBD1 on 6 matching bases. V dropped 3 bases and J dropped 5 bases, with 14 bases sitting between them. The germline gives CDR1 SGHDT, CDR2 YYEEEE. The CDR3 is 14 residues long. The CDR3 protein is CASSSDSPGTEAFF. DNA for the CDR3: TGTGCCAGCAGCTCGGACAGCCCCGGTACTGAAGCTTTCTTT.

The chain links TRBV9 to TRBJ1-3; D is possibly TRBD1 (6 bases). The germline V gene encodes CDR1 SGDLS and CDR2 YYNGEE. This CDR3 has 15 amino acids. The ends were cut back, 2 bases at V and 0 bases at J, with 9 bases in the middle. CDR3 nucleotides: TGTGCCAGCAGCGTGGACAGCAGCTCTGGAAACACCATATATTTT. Its translation is CASSVDSSSGNTIYF.

The chain uses TRBV19 and TRBJ1-5; tentatively, D is TRBD1 (6 bases). Germline CDR1 and CDR2: LNHDA and SQIVND (reference sequence). Trimming removed 0 bases from V and 11 bases from J, with 14 bases in between. The CDR3 runs 14 residues. CDR3 protein: CASSIDSQGRTQHF. DNA of the CDR3: TGTGCCAGTAGTATAGATTCGCAGGGGCGGACCCAGCATTTT.

V gene TRBV6-5 combines with J gene TRBJ1-1, with no clear D. The CDR3 length is 13 residues. V dropped 7 bases and J dropped 9 bases, with 18 bases sitting between them. The germline CDR1 and CDR2 sequences are MNHEY and SVGAGI. CDR3 protein: CASKLAEAYQAFF. The CDR3 region has the DNA TGTGCCAGCAAATTGGCCGAGGCCTATCAAGCTTTCTTT.